These 18 T cell receptor beta chains were sequenced from one sample in a study of chemoradiotherapy in HPV16-positive cancers. The table came from immunoSEQ multiplex PCR; TCRdb's copy has only in-frame clones and leaves some out. In the table there are approximately 34,000 clones, roughly nine tenths of which are singletons. Sample: blood, taken from a patient who underwent chemoradiotherapy. Every receptor here comes from a human donor with HPV-associated anogenital cancer.

This chain joins TRBV6-5 and TRBJ1-2; D uncertain. The CDR3 spans 11 residues. V was trimmed by 6 bases and J by 5 bases, leaving 7 bases between them. Germline V lookup: CDR1 MNHEY, CDR2 SVGAGI. Here the CDR3 reads CASRDLYGYTF. CDR3 bases: TGTGCCAGCAGAGATTTGTATGGCTACACCTTC.

The genes are TRBV5-6 and TRBJ1-2; D call uncertain. The CDR3 spans 17 residues. Trimming stripped 0 bases from V and 4 bases from J, with 19 bases between. Germline CDR1 reads SGHDT; CDR2 reads YYEEEE. The CDR3 is CASSLAKRPVPPYGYTF. CDR3 in DNA: TGTGCCAGCAGCTTGGCCAAGAGACCGGTCCCGCCCTATGGCTACACCTTC.

A note on this clone: At one end, the junction sequence differs from germline, possibly due to a read error. The chain uses TRBV2 and TRBJ2-7; D may be TRBD1 (7 bases). The germline V gene has CDR1 SNHLY and CDR2 FYNNEI. The CDR3 totals 14 residues. CDR3 DNA: TGTGCCAGCAGATGGACAGGCCTGGATCGGGGGAGGAACTTC. Encoded protein: CASRWTGLDRGRNF.

The J gene is TRBJ1-4, the V gene TRBV7-9, with TRBD1 matching over 11 bases. The CDR3 loop spans 17 amino acids. The germline CDR1 and CDR2 sequences are SEHNR and FQNEAQ (reference sequence). The ends lost 3 bases at V and 4 bases at J; junction bases unmatched: 7. Here the CDR3 DNA reads TGTGCCAGCAGCTTCCGCGGACAGGGGGCGTTTAATGAAAAACTGTTTTTT. This codes for CASSFRGQGAFNEKLFF.

DNA for the CDR3: TGTGCCAGCTCACCACCCGGGACAGATACGCAGTATTTT. It is translated as CASSPPGTDTQYF. The chain uses TRBV18 and TRBJ2-3; no reliable D call. CDR1 is KGHSH and CDR2 is LQKENI in the germline V gene. V was shortened by 0 bases and J by 3 bases, with 4 bases between the two germline ends. This CDR3 contains 13 residues.

The chain uses TRBV5-4 and TRBJ1-2, with D unclear. Trimming pared 3 bases from V and 5 bases from J, leaving 20 bases between. CDR1 and CDR2 from the germline V gene are SGHNT and YYREEE (reference sequence). The CDR3 runs to 16 residues. CDR3 in amino acids: CASSSRNWGDKYGYTF. In DNA, the CDR3 is TGTGCCAGCAGCTCGCGAAACTGGGGAGATAAATATGGCTACACCTTC. The full variable domain, in which reference TRBV5-4 and TRBJ1-2 provide the parts outside the CDR3, is ETGVTQSPTHLIKTRGQQVTLRCSSQSGHNTVSWYQQALGQGPQFIFQYYREEENGRGNFPPRFSGLQFPNYSSELNVNALELDDSALYLCASSSRNWGDKYGYTFGSGTRLTVV.

This chain links TRBV7-2 with TRBJ2-2; D is undetermined. V was clipped by 3 bases and J by 7 bases, with 9 bases between them. CDR1 and CDR2 from the germline V gene are SGHTA and FQGNSA. There are 13 residues in the CDR3. CDR3 coding DNA: TGTGCCAGCAGCTTGTTAGTCGTCGGGGAGCTGTTTTTT. This translates into CASSLLVVGELFF.

This clone was seen once. The chain has TRBV5-1 and TRBJ2-7; possibly TRBD1 or TRBD2 for D (6 bases each). Trimming shortened V by 3 bases and J by 3 bases, and 13 bases separated the two germline ends. The germline V gene encodes CDR1 SGHRS and CDR2 YFSETQ. This CDR3 comprises 14 residues. CDR3 sequence reads: CASSSEGRGYEQYF. In DNA, the CDR3 is TGCGCCAGCAGCTCGGAGGGCAGGGGCTACGAGCAGTACTTC.

The chain combines TRBV30 with TRBJ1-1; D is possibly TRBD1 (6 bases). Germline values: CDR1 GTSNPN, CDR2 SVGIG (reference sequence). This CDR3 contains 12 residues. Trimming cost V 5 bases and J 6 bases, with 13 bases left between them. Written as DNA, the CDR3 is TGTGCCTGGGGTAACAGGGAGTCTGAAGCTTTCTTT. Amino acids: CAWGNRESEAFF.

The rearrangement uses TRBV11-2 and TRBJ2-5; TRBD2 agrees at 8 bases. From germline, CDR1 is SGHAT and CDR2 FQNNGV. The CDR3 runs 16 residues. Unmatched junction bases numbered 8, after V lost 1 base and J lost 4 bases. The CDR3 nucleotides read TGTGCCAGCAGCTTAGGATTCGGGGGGGCCGTAGAGACCCAGTACTTC. Amino acids: CASSLGFGGAVETQYF.

The chain combines TRBV4-2 with TRBJ2-2; 8 bases agree with TRBD2. V trimming: 4 bases; J trimming: 0 bases; junction bases outside the gene matches: 4. The CDR3 is 16 residues long. In germline, CDR1 is LGHNA, CDR2 YNFKEQ. The CDR3 region has the DNA TGTGCCAGCAGCCTTAGCGGGGCCGCGAACACCGGGGAGCTGTTTTTT. This encodes CASSLSGAANTGELFF.

In this sample, this clone turned up once. The chain links TRBV5-8 to TRBJ2-7; D uncertain. The CDR3 extends over 13 amino acids. In germline, CDR1 is SGHTS, CDR2 YDEGEE. V lost 0 bases to trimming and J lost 2 bases, with 6 bases between them. Here the CDR3 reads CASSLGPTYEQYF. The CDR3 DNA reads TGTGCCAGCAGCTTGGGCCCTACCTACGAGCAGTACTTC.

The V gene is TRBV5-8, the J gene TRBJ1-3; D is uncertain. The CDR3 is 14 amino acids. Germline V CDR1 and CDR2: SGHTS, YDEGEE. V lost 1 base and J 2 bases, leaving 7 bases between the germline ends. The CDR3 sequence is CASSLRGAGNTIYF. CDR3 sequence (DNA): TGTGCCAGCAGCTTGAGAGGCGCTGGAAACACCATATATTTT. The full variable domain, completed using reference TRBV5-8 and TRBJ1-3, is EAGVTQSPTHLIKTRGQQATLRCSPISGHTSVYWYQQALGLGLQFLLWYDEGEERNRGNFPPRFSGRQFPNYSSELNVNALELEDSALYLCASSLRGAGNTIYFGEGSWLTVV.

This sequence joins TRBV7-8 and TRBJ1-1; 12 bases match TRBD1. Germline CDR1 and CDR2: SGHVS and FQNEAQ. The CDR3 is made up of 15 amino acids. The J segment lost 11 bases and the V segment lost 3 bases, leaving 10 bases of the junction unmatched. CDR3 nucleotide sequence: TGTGCCAGCAGCTTCCCGGAGGGACAGGGGGCGGGGGCTTTCTTT. Translation gives CASSFPEGQGAGAFF.

The rearrangement joins TRBV30 to TRBJ1-1, with D possibly being TRBD1 (5 bases). The ends were cut back, 4 bases at V and 1 base at J, with 10 bases in the middle. This CDR3 has 13 amino acids. Germline-derived CDR1 and CDR2 are GTSNPN and SVGIG (reference sequence). CDR3 in amino acids: CAWTSDTNTEAFF. The DNA of the CDR3 is TGTGCCTGGACCTCGGACACGAACACTGAAGCTTTCTTT.

This chain links TRBV6-6 with TRBJ2-7; perhaps TRBD1 as D (5 bases). CDR3 size: 13 residues. Germline CDR1 MNHNY, CDR2 SVGAGI (reference sequence). Trimming pared 5 bases from V and 7 bases from J, leaving 15 bases between. The CDR3: CASSAPKGPEQYF. CDR3 in DNA: TGTGCCAGCAGTGCGCCGAAGGGGCCGGAGCAGTACTTC.

J is TRBJ2-2 and V is TRBV28; perhaps TRBD1 as D (6 bases). With 6 bases removed from V and 4 bases from J, the gap between germline ends came to 12 bases. The CDR3 contains 14 residues. Germline values: CDR1 MDHEN, CDR2 SYDVKM. DNA for the CDR3: TGTGCCAGCAGACCGGGACACATCACCGGGGAGCTGTTTTTT. Amino acids: CASRPGHITGELFF.

This clone was counted a single time. The chain links TRBV7-2 to TRBJ2-3; 13 bases are shared with TRBD2. The CDR3 sequence is 14 residues long. Germline lookup yields CDR1 SGHTA and CDR2 FQGNSA. J lost 11 bases, V lost 3 bases, and 5 bases had no gene match. The CDR3 DNA follows: TGTGCCAGCAGCTTTTGGGGGACTAGCGGGGAGCAGTATTTT. As protein: CASSFWGTSGEQYF.